Presented here are 10 T cell receptor beta chains from one specimen sequenced in a study of T-cell reconstitution after alpha-beta-depleted transplantation in children. Molecular barcoding with unique molecular identifiers was used for the TCRbeta library. TCRdb analysed the PCR reads with MiXCR anew, one entry per CDR3 protein. The table includes about 980,000 distinct CDR3 sequences, about 26% detected once. The input for sequencing was PBMCs, mostly from graft donor cells, taken 360 days after TCRalphabeta/CD19-depleted stem cell transplant. The receptor set was obtained from a boy in the first two years of life who had a stem cell transplant for SCID, so the T cells may come from the graft donor.

The chain employs TRBV6-5 and TRBJ1-2; D is unresolved. The CDR3 runs to 15 residues. Germline V gives CDR1 MNHEY, CDR2 SVGAGI. Trimming pared 2 bases from V and 5 bases from J, leaving 15 bases between. CDR3 in DNA: TGTGCCAGCAGTTACGTCCAGGAGCCTCTTTATGGCTACACCTTC. This gives the protein CASSYVQEPLYGYTF.

The chain joins TRBV20-1 to TRBJ1-4; D gene uncertain. This CDR3 has 16 amino acids. Trimming took off 6 bases at V and 6 bases at J, with 23 bases between the two ends. Per germline, CDR1 DFQATT and CDR2 SNEGSKA (reference sequence). CDR3 DNA sequence: TGCAGTGCCTACCGGGCCACCCATGGGCTTGATGAAAAACTGTTTTTT. Protein: CSAYRATHGLDEKLFF.

The chain carries TRBV5-1 and TRBJ2-7; the D call may be TRBD1 or TRBD2 (6 bases each). The CDR3 consists of 14 residues. Germline V gives CDR1 SGHRS, CDR2 YFSETQ. Trimming removed 0 bases at V and 6 bases at J, with 13 bases between. The CDR3: CASSLDGGPGEQYF. For the CDR3, the DNA is TGCGCCAGCAGCTTGGATGGGGGGCCAGGCGAGCAGTACTTC.

This sequence joins TRBV7-3 and TRBJ1-1; D gene ambiguous. The CDR3 runs 13 residues. Germline CDR1 SGHTA, CDR2 FQGTGA. Trimming took off 5 bases at V and 6 bases at J, with 13 bases between the two ends. CDR3 loop: CASSPARDAEAFF. In DNA form, the CDR3 reads TGTGCCAGCAGCCCCGCAAGGGATGCTGAAGCTTTCTTT.

This clonotype came up a few times. A read error may produce the germline difference seen at one junction end. The rearrangement links TRBV20-1 to TRBJ2-3; the match to TRBD2 covers 12 bases. The germline CDR1 and CDR2 sequences are DFQATT and SNEGSKA (reference sequence). The CDR3 has 17 residues. The CDR3: CSTSWLAGGPSTDTQYF. CDR3 bases: TGCAGTACTAGTTGGCTAGCGGGGGGGCCGTCCACAGATACGCAGTATTTT.

Comments on this clonotype: Given a much more abundant clone one base away, this may be a read error. The J gene is TRBJ1-2, the V gene TRBV12-3 or TRBV12-4, with D possibly TRBD1 on 5 matching bases. The CDR3 extends over 12 amino acids. With 4 bases removed from V and 4 bases from J, the gap between germline ends came to 7 bases. For the CDR3, the DNA is TGTGCCAGCAGTTCAGGGTTCTATGGCTACACCTTC. Residues: CASSSGFYGYTF.

The chain has TRBV18 and TRBJ2-1, with D possibly being TRBD1 (5 bases). The CDR3 consists of 15 residues. V was clipped by 3 bases and J by 4 bases, with 13 bases between them. CDR1 and CDR2 from the germline V gene are KGHSH and LQKENI. The CDR3 DNA follows: TGTGCCAGCTCACCTGCGACAGCCCTATACAATGAGCAGTTCTTC. Translated: CASSPATALYNEQFF. Combining the CDR3 with reference TRBV18 and TRBJ2-1 gives the whole variable domain NAGVMQNPRHLVRRRGQEARLRCSPMKGHSHVYWYRQLPEEGLKFMVYLQKENIIDESGMPKERFSAEFPKEGPSILRIQQVVRGDSAAYFCASSPATALYNEQFFGPGTRLTVL.

This chain joins TRBV9 and TRBJ2-2; 7 bases match TRBD2. Trimming at V came to 1 base and at J to 7 bases, leaving 7 bases not matched to a gene. Germline CDR1 reads SGDLS; CDR2 reads YYNGEE. The CDR3 runs to 15 residues. CDR3 in amino acids: CASSVRAGSGGELFF. CDR3 bases: TGTGCCAGCAGCGTACGAGCGGGGTCCGGCGGGGAGCTGTTTTTT.

The chain links TRBV7-6 to TRBJ2-5; TRBD2 aligns across 7 bases. CDR3 length: 13 residues. J gave up 5 bases and V 5 bases, and 5 bases lay outside the gene matches. Germline values: CDR1 SGHVS, CDR2 FNYEAQ. The CDR3 sequence: CASSLRTSETQYF. The CDR3 DNA follows: TGTGCCAGCAGCCTCCGGACTAGTGAGACCCAGTACTTC.

This chain joins TRBV7-2 and TRBJ2-3; 8 positions agree with TRBD2. Germline lookup yields CDR1 SGHTA and CDR2 FQGNSA. Trimming took 0 bases from V and 6 from J; bases not matched to a gene: 11. This CDR3 region has 17 residues. CDR3 nucleotide sequence: TGTGCCAGCAGCTTAGCGCCGAGAGGTAGCGGGGCGGATACGCAGTATTTT. Translated: CASSLAPRGSGADTQYF. Supplemented by reference TRBV7-2 and TRBJ2-3, the full variable domain reads GAGVSQSPSNKVTEKGKDVELRCDPISGHTALYWYRQSLGQGLEFLIYFQGNSAPDKSGLPSDRFSAERTGGSVSTLTIQRTQQEDSAVYLCASSLAPRGSGADTQYFGPGTRLTVL.